The text below deals with one TCR beta chain. Antigen: not known. Some clones are missing from TCRdb's copy, which holds only in-frame ones; the method was immunoSEQ multiplex PCR. The sample lists 77,000 or so clones, 78% seen once, with about 10% in the top ten. This CDR3 has 14 residues. The germline V and J ends were trimmed by 2 bases and 0 bases, with 8 bases remaining between them. Germline V lookup: CDR1 SGHRS, CDR2 YFSETQ. This record comes from a study of vaccination effects on CD4 cells after COVID-19. Study conclusions and caveats: Long after vaccination, the clones induced by infection and by vaccine shrank markedly in size. Cross-reactivity toward common cold coronaviruses was confined to only 1 of 255 vaccine-induced clones in healthy vaccinees.

Antigen-specific CD4+ T cells were first expanded with viral peptide pools by the ViraFEST assay and only then sequenced. Cultured cells yielded isolated CD4+ T cells after 10 days. None of the vaccinated had previously contracted SARS-CoV-2, and their nucleocapsid antibodies tested negative. Supplemented with around 9.8 IU/ml IL-2 and roughly 9.2 ug/ml peptides, 2 million to 2.5 million PBMC per well were kept in culture. IL-2 medium was substituted for half the medium on days 3 and 7. Sequencing was performed on CD4+ T cells from PBMCs cultured with SARS-CoV-2 spike peptides, taken before COVID-19 vaccination. The rearrangement uses TRBV5-1 and TRBJ1-1; weak D call: TRBD1 (5 bases). This clonotype was sampled from a human donor who received a COVID-19 vaccine. CDR3: CASSLTGVNTEAFF. For the CDR3, the DNA is TGCGCCAGCAGCTTAACGGGGGTGAACACTGAAGCTTTCTTT.